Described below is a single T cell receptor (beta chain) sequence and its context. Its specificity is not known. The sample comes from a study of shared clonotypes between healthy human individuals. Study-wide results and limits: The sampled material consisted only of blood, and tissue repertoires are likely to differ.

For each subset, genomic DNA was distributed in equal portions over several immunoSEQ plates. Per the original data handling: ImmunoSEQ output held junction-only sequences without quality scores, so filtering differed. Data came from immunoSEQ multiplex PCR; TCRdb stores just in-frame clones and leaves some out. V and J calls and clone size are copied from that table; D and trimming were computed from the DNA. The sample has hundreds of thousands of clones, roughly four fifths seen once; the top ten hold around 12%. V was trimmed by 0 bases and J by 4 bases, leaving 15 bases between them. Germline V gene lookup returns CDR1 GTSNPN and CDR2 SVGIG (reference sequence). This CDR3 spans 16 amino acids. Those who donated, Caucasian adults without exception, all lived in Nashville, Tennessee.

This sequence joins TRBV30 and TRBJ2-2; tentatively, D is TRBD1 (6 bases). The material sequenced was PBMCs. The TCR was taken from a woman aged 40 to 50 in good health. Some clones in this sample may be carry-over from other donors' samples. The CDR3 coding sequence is TGTGCCTGGAGTGTAGGGGCAGGGGCGAGCACCGGGGAGCTGTTTTTT. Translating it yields CAWSVGAGASTGELFF.